One sample yielded the 10 T cell receptor beta chains listed below, sequenced in a study of cytomegalovirus exposure and HLA in healthy donors (dated by TCRdb to 2016 to 2017). The method behind the library was the immunoSEQ multiplex PCR assay. TCRdb limited this immuneACCESS table to in-frame rearrangements with V and J called. A share of clones is missing; checked studies link under half to unresolved V genes, and the rest is unexplained. A total of about 250,000 clones appear in this sample, around nine tenths of them only once. The ten most abundant clones make up 2.6% of the sample. The specimen was PBMCs. These receptors were taken from a man aged 18-30 years in good health and CMV-seronegative.

The chain couples TRBV6-4 to TRBJ2-7; D perhaps matches TRBD1 (7 bases). The CDR3 is made up of 16 amino acids. CDR1 and CDR2 (germline): MRHNA, SNTAGT. V was trimmed by 2 bases and J by 5 bases, leaving 19 bases between them. The chain's CDR3 is CASSDKFRGEDHEQYF. The CDR3 DNA sequence: TGTGCCAGCAGTGACAAGTTCAGGGGGGAGGATCACGAGCAGTACTTC.

This sequence joins TRBV2 and TRBJ2-1, with D maybe TRBD1 (6 bases). The CDR3 consists of 15 residues. From germline, CDR1 is SNHLY and CDR2 FYNNEI. Trimming left V 6 bases short and J 4 bases short, with 16 bases between. This CDR3 reads CASRKRQVWYNEQFF. CDR3 bases: TGTGCCAGCAGGAAACGACAGGTATGGTACAATGAGCAGTTCTTC.

The genes are TRBV11-2 and TRBJ2-1; D possibly corresponds to TRBD1 (8 bases). CDR1 is SGHAT, CDR2 FQNNGV, per germline. CDR3 length: 14 amino acids. Trimming took 1 base from V and 12 from J, leaving 16 bases between them. The CDR3 protein is CASSLGTGGVWQFF. DNA of the CDR3: TGTGCCAGCAGCTTAGGTACAGGGGGGGTTTGGCAGTTCTTC.

There are a few counts of this clone. This sample also contains other DNA sequences that code for the same CDR3. The V gene is TRBV5-1, the J gene TRBJ1-2; D gene ambiguous. Germline lookup yields CDR1 SGHRS and CDR2 YFSETQ. This CDR3 has 12 residues. Trimming stripped 0 bases from V and 4 bases from J, with 4 bases between. CDR3 amino acids: CASSLAGYGYTF. Written as DNA, the CDR3 is TGCGCCAGCAGCTTGGCCGGCTATGGCTACACCTTC. Complete variable domain (other parts from reference TRBV5-1 and TRBJ1-2): KAGVTQTPRYLIKTRGQQVTLSCSPISGHRSVSWYQQTPGQGLQFLFEYFSETQRNKGNFPGRFSGRQFSNSRSEMNVSTLELGDSALYLCASSLAGYGYTFGSGTRLTVV.

The CDR3 DNA reads as TGTGCCAGCAGCTTGTTTGGGACAGGGGATGAAAAACTGTTTTTT. This codes for CASSLFGTGDEKLFF. The chain combines TRBV5-5 with TRBJ1-4; 10 nucleotides align to TRBD1. Trimming cost V 1 base and J 6 bases; bases outside gene matches: 3. CDR3 length: 15 amino acids. In germline, CDR1 is SGHKS, CDR2 YYEKEE (reference sequence). The complete variable domain, with remaining parts taken from reference TRBV5-5 and TRBJ1-4, reads DAGVTQSPTHLIKTRGQQVTLRCSPISGHKSVSWYQQVLGQGPQFIFQYYEKEERGRGNFPDRFSARQFPNYSSELNVNALLLGDSALYLCASSLFGTGDEKLFFGSGTQLSVL.

This chain joins TRBV5-6 and TRBJ1-4; D not resolved. The V gene's germline CDR1 is SGHDT and CDR2 YYEEEE. CDR3 length: 15 amino acids. The V gene lost 0 bases and the J gene lost 0 bases, with 6 bases spanning the gap. CDR3 DNA sequence: TGTGCCAGCAGCTTGGAAGCGGCAACTAATGAAAAACTGTTTTTT. It specifies CASSLEAATNEKLFF.

This chain links TRBV10-3 with TRBJ1-5; TRBD1 is a possible D gene (6 bases). CDR1 is ENHRY, CDR2 SYGVKD, per germline. CDR3 length: 14 residues. Trimming stripped 3 bases from V and 6 bases from J, with 12 bases between. The CDR3 is CAISEGQWAQPQHF. The DNA for the CDR3 is TGTGCCATCAGTGAAGGACAGTGGGCTCAGCCCCAGCATTTT.

This chain joins TRBV6-1 and TRBJ1-1; D gene uncertain. Trimming removed 1 base at V and 5 bases at J, with 8 bases between. Germline CDR1 is MNHNS and CDR2 is SASEGT. The length of the CDR3 is 13 residues. The CDR3 nucleotides read TGTGCCAGCAGTGAAGTCGGACTTACTGAAGCTTTCTTT. Protein sequence: CASSEVGLTEAFF.

V is TRBV2 and J is TRBJ2-5; no clear D. V lost 6 bases, J lost 2 bases, and 4 bases lay in between. The CDR3 is 11 residues long. Germline V gives CDR1 SNHLY, CDR2 FYNNEI. The CDR3 here is CASREQETQYF. Written as DNA, the CDR3 is TGTGCCAGCAGGGAGCAAGAGACCCAGTACTTC.

The chain has TRBV5-4 and TRBJ1-2, with 9 bases lining up with TRBD1. V shed 4 bases, J shed 10 bases, and the junction held 14 bases outside the gene matches. From germline, CDR1 is SGHNT and CDR2 YYREEE (reference sequence). There are 15 residues in the CDR3. CDR3 nucleotides: TGTGCCAGCAGCATCGGGACAGGGAATGAGGGGATCTACACCTTC. Its protein is CASSIGTGNEGIYTF.